This TCR beta chain was identified during a study of cytomegalovirus exposure and HLA in healthy donors. Clones were read by immunoSEQ multiplex PCR, and TCRdb kept only the in-frame ones, dropping some. The repertoire holds hundreds of thousands of clones, with approximately 84% as singletons. General study points: The study found most TCR sequences rare, yet found some public TCRs in many donors.

Germline V gives CDR1 SGHNT, CDR2 YYREEE (reference sequence). The J segment lost 3 bases and the V segment lost 3 bases, leaving 9 bases of the junction unmatched. The CDR3 consists of 15 residues. Points on this clone: Its antigen remains unidentified.

This clonotype was sampled from a man younger than 30 in good health and CMV-seropositive. The chain carries TRBV5-4 and TRBJ2-7; 7 nucleotides align to TRBD1. Sequencing used PBMCs. In nucleotides, the CDR3 is TGTGCCAGCAGCTCGGGGACAGACGCTTTCTACGAGCAGTACTTC. It translates to CASSSGTDAFYEQYF.